This T cell receptor beta chain stems from a study of response to subunit inactivated influenza vaccine. This clonotype was recorded a few times. Germline assignment: CDR1 SQVTM and CDR2 ANQGSEA. The CDR3 covers 14 residues. V shed 6 bases and J shed 8 bases, with 20 bases lying between them. TCRdb recomputed calls from the RT-PCR reads with MiXCR, one row per CDR3 protein. The sample has 550,000 to 800,000 distinct CDR3 sequences, roughly 14% seen once. The chain joins TRBV29-1 to TRBJ2-1; D unclear. The source is a man in his fifties or sixties who received an inactivated influenza vaccine. Here the sequenced sample was PBMCs from blood, taken less than 13 days after vaccination. Here the CDR3 DNA reads TGCAGCGTCGATATAAACCTAGGTCCCGATGAGCAGTTCTTC. Protein sequence: CSVDINLGPDEQFF.